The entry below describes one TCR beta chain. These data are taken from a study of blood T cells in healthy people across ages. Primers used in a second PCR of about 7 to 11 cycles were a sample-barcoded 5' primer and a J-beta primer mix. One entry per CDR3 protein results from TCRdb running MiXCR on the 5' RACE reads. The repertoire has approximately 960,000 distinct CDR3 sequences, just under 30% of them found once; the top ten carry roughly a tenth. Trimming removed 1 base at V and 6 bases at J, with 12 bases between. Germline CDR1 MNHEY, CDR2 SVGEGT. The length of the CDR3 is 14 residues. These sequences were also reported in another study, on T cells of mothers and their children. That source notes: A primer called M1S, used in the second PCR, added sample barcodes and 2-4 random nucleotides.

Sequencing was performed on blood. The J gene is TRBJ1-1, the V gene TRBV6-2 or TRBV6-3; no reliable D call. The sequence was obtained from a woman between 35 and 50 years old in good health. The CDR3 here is CASSYYERVSEAFF. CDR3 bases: TGTGCCAGCAGTTACTACGAAAGGGTGTCTGAAGCTTTCTTT.